These 25 T cell receptor beta chains share one sample of origin, sequenced in a study of blood T cell repertoires in COVID-19. The protocol was immunoSEQ multiplex PCR, while the TCRdb copy is restricted to in-frame clones and leaves out a portion. The sample consists of 95,000 to 150,000 clones, 79% of them appearing once. Sequenced sample: peripheral blood. The origin of the receptors is a man between 35 and 55 years old with active or convalescent COVID-19.

The rearrangement links TRBV4-2 to TRBJ2-6; 10 nucleotides match TRBD1. CDR3 length: 19 amino acids. The germline V gene has CDR1 LGHNA and CDR2 YNFKEQ. Trimming removed 4 bases from V and 0 bases from J; junction bases left unmatched: 9. The DNA for the CDR3 is TGTGCCAGCAGCCGCTCCGGACAGGGGGGGCTCTCTGGGGCCAACGTCCTGACTTTC. It specifies CASSRSGQGGLSGANVLTF.

CDR3 bases: TGTGCCAGCAGTGATGGACTAGCGGTCACAGATACGCAGTATTTT. Protein sequence: CASSDGLAVTDTQYF. The chain combines TRBV2 with TRBJ2-3; TRBD2 aligns across 10 bases. V dropped 3 bases and J dropped 2; count of bases not matched to a gene: 2. In germline, CDR1 is SNHLY, CDR2 FYNNEI. The CDR3 is made up of 15 amino acids.

The sample holds one count of this clone. V and J are TRBV4-3 and TRBJ1-6; TRBD1 is a possible D gene (6 bases). Germline CDR1 reads LGHNA; CDR2 reads YSLEER. The CDR3 length is 20 residues. V was pared by 0 bases and J by 0 bases, with 18 bases between. The CDR3 nucleotides read TGCGCCAGCAGCCAAGACCGGGTGGGCAGGGGCAGCTCCTATAATTCACCCCTCCACTTT. Translating it yields CASSQDRVGRGSSYNSPLHF.

CDR3 bases: TGTGCCAGCAGCTTGGAGGGTTCTGGAAACACCATATATTTT. Translating gives CASSLEGSGNTIYF. The J gene is TRBJ1-3, the V gene TRBV13, with D unresolved. CDR1 and CDR2 (germline): PRHDT, FYEKMQ (reference sequence). Trimming took off 3 bases at V and 1 base at J, with 7 bases between the two ends. The CDR3 is 14 residues long. The variable domain in full, with the rest retrieved from reference TRBV13 and TRBJ1-3, is AAGVIQSPRHLIKEKRETATLKCYPIPRHDTVYWYQQGPGQDPQFLISFYEKMQSDKGSIPDRFSAQQFSDYHSELNMSSLELGDSALYFCASSLEGSGNTIYFGEGSWLTVV.

The table lists this clone with a count of one. The V gene is TRBV5-5, the J gene TRBJ2-5; D might be TRBD1 (6 bases). Germline CDR1 is SGHKS and CDR2 is YYEKEE (reference sequence). Deletions cut 5 bases from V and 5 bases from J, with 13 bases between. The CDR3 totals 13 residues. CDR3 amino acids: CASSKQGEETQYF. For the CDR3, the DNA is TGTGCCAGCAGTAAACAGGGAGAGGAGACCCAGTACTTC.

V is TRBV30 and J is TRBJ1-5; possible D gene TRBD1, 6 bases. Trimming took off 0 bases at V and 5 bases at J, with 20 bases between the two ends. The CDR3 consists of 17 residues. The germline CDR1 and CDR2 sequences are GTSNPN and SVGIG (reference sequence). CDR3 DNA sequence: TGTGCCTGGAGTGTAAACAGGGTATTGACGGCGGATCAGCCCCAGCATTTT. It yields the protein CAWSVNRVLTADQPQHF.

The gene calls are TRBV4-2 and TRBJ1-2; tentative D call: TRBD1 (6 bases). V lost 3 bases and J lost 6, with 14 bases in between. The CDR3 is 14 residues long. CDR1 LGHNA and CDR2 YNFKEQ come from the germline V gene. CDR3 loop: CASSQTDRSHGYTF. CDR3 coding DNA: TGTGCCAGCAGCCAGACAGACAGGTCCCATGGCTACACCTTC.

The CDR3 DNA reads as TGTGCCAGCAGACCCGGGACTGCAGCCTACGAGCAGTACTTC. This sequence encodes CASRPGTAAYEQYF. This chain uses TRBV7-9 with TRBJ2-7, with D perhaps TRBD2 (6 bases). Germline V lookup: CDR1 SEHNR, CDR2 FQNEAQ (reference sequence). There are 14 residues in the CDR3. V dropped 6 bases and J dropped 2 bases, with 14 bases sitting between them.

The chain couples TRBV20-1 to TRBJ2-7; 12 bases agree with TRBD2. V lost 6 bases to trimming and J lost 7 bases; unmatched junction nucleotides: 7. This CDR3 is built from 13 residues. The V gene's germline CDR1 is DFQATT and CDR2 SNEGSKA (reference sequence). The CDR3 loop is CSASGLAGREQYF. The CDR3 nucleotides are TGCAGTGCCAGTGGACTAGCGGGGCGGGAGCAGTACTTC.

The rearrangement uses TRBV28 and TRBJ1-5, with a tentative D call TRBD1 (6 bases). V was pared by 6 bases and J by 6 bases, with 24 bases between. The CDR3 contains 17 residues. CDR1 MDHEN and CDR2 SYDVKM come from the germline V gene. CDR3 protein: CASSVDARDIRLQPQHF. DNA for the CDR3: TGTGCCAGCAGCGTGGACGCCAGGGACATTCGCCTTCAGCCCCAGCATTTT.

The genes are TRBV5-1 and TRBJ2-1; D is perhaps TRBD1 (6 bases). V shed 0 bases and J shed 6 bases, with 10 bases lying between them. CDR1 and CDR2 from the germline V gene are SGHRS and YFSETQ. This CDR3 spans 14 amino acids. The chain's CDR3 is CASSLAGQSNEQFF. In DNA form, the CDR3 reads TGCGCCAGCAGCTTGGCGGGACAAAGCAATGAGCAGTTCTTC.

The rearrangement uses TRBV29-1 and TRBJ1-1; weak D call: TRBD1 (5 bases). Deletions cut 2 bases from V and 5 bases from J, with 12 bases between. Germline V CDR1 and CDR2: SQVTM, ANQGSEA. The CDR3 extends over 13 amino acids. CDR3 bases: TGCAGCGTTGAACGACAGCGCTTGACTGAAGCTTTCTTT. Its translation: CSVERQRLTEAFF.

The chain employs TRBV19 and TRBJ2-7, with 9 bases lining up with TRBD1. V lost 5 bases and J lost 3; bases outside the gene matches: 14. The germline CDR1 and CDR2 sequences are LNHDA and SQIVND (reference sequence). The CDR3 has 17 amino acids. CDR3 sequence (DNA): TGTGCCAGTAGTCCCTACTCGGACAGGGGAGGAAGCTACGAGCAGTACTTC. Its protein is CASSPYSDRGGSYEQYF.

The V gene is TRBV19, the J gene TRBJ1-5, with TRBD1 matching 11 bases. The length of the CDR3 is 13 residues. Germline V gives CDR1 LNHDA, CDR2 SQIVND (reference sequence). After removal of 9 bases from V and 7 bases from J, the junction contained 5 bases not matched to a gene. CDR3 nucleotides: TGTGCCAGCCGGGACAGGGGGGAACAGCCCCAGCATTTT. As protein: CASRDRGEQPQHF.

The chain's CDR3 is CASSAGVLGAGELFF. Here the CDR3 DNA reads TGTGCCAGCAGTGCGGGGGTCCTAGGGGCCGGGGAGCTGTTTTTT. J is TRBJ2-2 and V is TRBV2, with D perhaps matching TRBD2 (6 bases). V gave up 4 bases and J gave up 6 bases, with 15 bases separating them. Per germline, CDR1 SNHLY and CDR2 FYNNEI. CDR3 length: 15 amino acids.

The rearrangement joins TRBV12-3 or TRBV12-4 to TRBJ1-5; no clear D. V was pared by 2 bases and J by 4 bases, with 6 bases between. The CDR3 totals 13 residues. The CDR3 DNA reads TGTGCCAGCAGTTTACGGTGGAATCAGCCCCAGCATTTT. Its translation is CASSLRWNQPQHF.

J is TRBJ2-2 and V is TRBV18, with 7 positions matching TRBD2. V was clipped by 0 bases and J by 3 bases; unmatched bases: 4. Germline V gene lookup returns CDR1 KGHSH and CDR2 LQKENI. The CDR3 is 16 residues long. The CDR3, as DNA: TGTGCCAGCTCACCACCCGGGGGGACGGACACCGGGGAGCTGTTTTTT. Amino acid sequence: CASSPPGGTDTGELFF.

The table lists this clone with a few counts. CDR3 bases: TGTGCCAGCAGTCAAGCTAGCGGGCTCTACAATGAGCAGTTCTTC. It specifies CASSQASGLYNEQFF. This chain connects TRBV7-3 to TRBJ2-1; 8 bases fit TRBD2. This CDR3 contains 15 residues. J lost 3 bases, V lost 6 bases, and 7 bases had no gene match. Germline CDR1 is SGHTA and CDR2 is FQGTGA.

This clone has only one observation. This sequence joins TRBV9 and TRBJ2-2; 7 nucleotides agree with TRBD1. After removal of 2 bases from V and 4 bases from J, the junction contained 5 bases not matched to a gene. CDR3 size: 15 residues. Germline assignment: CDR1 SGDLS and CDR2 YYNGEE. CDR3 residues: CASSVLTGSTGELFF. CDR3 bases: TGTGCCAGCAGCGTCTTGACAGGGTCCACCGGGGAGCTGTTTTTT. Drawing the rest from reference TRBV9 and TRBJ2-2, the complete variable domain is DSGVTQTPKHLITATGQRVTLRCSPRSGDLSVYWYQQSLDQGLQFLIQYYNGEERAKGNILERFSAQQFPDLHSELNLSSLELGDSALYFCASSVLTGSTGELFFGEGSRLTVL.

This chain connects TRBV28 to TRBJ1-5; D call uncertain. The CDR3 totals 13 residues. CDR1 is MDHEN, CDR2 SYDVKM, per germline. Deletions cut 7 bases from V and 2 bases from J, with 9 bases between. The chain's CDR3 is CASTVEGNQPQHF. In DNA, the CDR3 is TGTGCCAGCACCGTAGAGGGCAATCAGCCCCAGCATTTT. The full variable domain, in which reference TRBV28 and TRBJ1-5 provide the parts outside the CDR3, is DVKVTQSSRYLVKRTGEKVFLECVQDMDHENMFWYRQDPGLGLRLIYFSYDVKMKEKGDIPEGYSVSREKKERFSLILESASTNQTSMYLCASTVEGNQPQHFGDGTRLSIL.

The rearrangement links TRBV3-1 (or the pseudogene TRBV3-2) to TRBJ1-2, with 10 bases that match TRBD1. The J segment lost 4 bases and the V segment lost 0 bases, leaving 5 bases of the junction unmatched. The germline gives CDR1 LGHDT, CDR2 YNNKEL (reference sequence). This CDR3 comprises 16 residues. In DNA form, the CDR3 reads TGTGCCAGCAGCCAAGATTGGACAGGGGGGCTCTATGGCTACACCTTC. It yields the protein CASSQDWTGGLYGYTF.

The rearrangement joins TRBV4-2 to TRBJ1-1; D is uncertain. The CDR3 loop spans 15 amino acids. Germline V gene sequence: CDR1 LGHNA, CDR2 YNFKEQ. Trimming pared 0 bases from V and 1 base from J, leaving 9 bases between. CDR3 residues: CASSQDTGGNTEAFF. CDR3 bases: TGTGCCAGCAGCCAAGATACGGGTGGGAACACTGAAGCTTTCTTT.

This chain links TRBV5-6 with TRBJ2-3; D gene uncertain. CDR3 length equals 17 residues. V was clipped by 1 base and J by 1 base, with 16 bases between them. The germline CDR1 and CDR2 sequences are SGHDT and YYEEEE. Here the CDR3 reads CASSLMGPRVRTDTQYF. The CDR3 nucleotides read TGTGCCAGCAGCTTGATGGGCCCCCGAGTCCGCACAGATACGCAGTATTTT.

This clone was detected only a few times. The chain links TRBV2 to TRBJ2-3, with 9 positions matching TRBD1. The CDR3 sequence is 15 residues long. V shed 9 bases, J shed 7 bases, and the junction held 14 bases outside the gene matches. The germline V gene has CDR1 SNHLY and CDR2 FYNNEI. CDR3 coding DNA: TGTGCCAGTGCGAAATCCGGGACAGGGTCATATACGCAGTATTTT. Translated: CASAKSGTGSYTQYF.

The chain has TRBV9 and TRBJ1-6; 7 nucleotides match TRBD1. The germline V gene has CDR1 SGDLS and CDR2 YYNGEE. Trimming took 4 bases from V and 10 from J; bases not matched to a gene: 8. This CDR3 is 14 amino acids long. CDR3 nucleotides: TGTGCCAGCAGCTTAACCTTACAGGGGTCACCCCTCCACTTT. Its protein product is CASSLTLQGSPLHF.